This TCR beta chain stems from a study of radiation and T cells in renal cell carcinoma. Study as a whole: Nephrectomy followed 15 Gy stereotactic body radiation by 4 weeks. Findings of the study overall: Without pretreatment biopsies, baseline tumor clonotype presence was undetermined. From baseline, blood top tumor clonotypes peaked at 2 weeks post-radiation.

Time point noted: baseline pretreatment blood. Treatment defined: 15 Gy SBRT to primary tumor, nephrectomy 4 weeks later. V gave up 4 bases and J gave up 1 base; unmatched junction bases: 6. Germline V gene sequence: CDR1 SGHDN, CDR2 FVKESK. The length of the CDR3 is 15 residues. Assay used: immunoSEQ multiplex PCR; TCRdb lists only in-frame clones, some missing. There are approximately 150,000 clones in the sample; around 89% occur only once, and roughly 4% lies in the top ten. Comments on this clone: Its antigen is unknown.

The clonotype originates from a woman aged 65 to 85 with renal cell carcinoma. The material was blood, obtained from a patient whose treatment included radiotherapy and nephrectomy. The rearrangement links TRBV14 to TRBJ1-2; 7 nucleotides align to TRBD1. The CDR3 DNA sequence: TGTGCCAGCAGCCGAGACAGGGCCCTTAACTATGGCTACACCTTC. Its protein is CASSRDRALNYGYTF.